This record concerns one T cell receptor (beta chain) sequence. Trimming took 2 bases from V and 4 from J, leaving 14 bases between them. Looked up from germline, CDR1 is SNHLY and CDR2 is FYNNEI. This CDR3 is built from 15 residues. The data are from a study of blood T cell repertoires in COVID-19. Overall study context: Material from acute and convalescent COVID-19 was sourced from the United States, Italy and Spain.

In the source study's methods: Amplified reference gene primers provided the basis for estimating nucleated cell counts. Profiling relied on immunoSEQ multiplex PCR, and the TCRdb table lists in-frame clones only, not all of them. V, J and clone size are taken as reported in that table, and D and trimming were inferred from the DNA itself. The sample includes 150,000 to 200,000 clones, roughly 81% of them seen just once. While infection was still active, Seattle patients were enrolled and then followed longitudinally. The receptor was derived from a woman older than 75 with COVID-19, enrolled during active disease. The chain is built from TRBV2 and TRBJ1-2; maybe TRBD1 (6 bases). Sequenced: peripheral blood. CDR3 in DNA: TGTGCCAGCAGTGAATCATGGACAGTGCTCTATGGCTACACCTTC. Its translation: CASSESWTVLYGYTF.